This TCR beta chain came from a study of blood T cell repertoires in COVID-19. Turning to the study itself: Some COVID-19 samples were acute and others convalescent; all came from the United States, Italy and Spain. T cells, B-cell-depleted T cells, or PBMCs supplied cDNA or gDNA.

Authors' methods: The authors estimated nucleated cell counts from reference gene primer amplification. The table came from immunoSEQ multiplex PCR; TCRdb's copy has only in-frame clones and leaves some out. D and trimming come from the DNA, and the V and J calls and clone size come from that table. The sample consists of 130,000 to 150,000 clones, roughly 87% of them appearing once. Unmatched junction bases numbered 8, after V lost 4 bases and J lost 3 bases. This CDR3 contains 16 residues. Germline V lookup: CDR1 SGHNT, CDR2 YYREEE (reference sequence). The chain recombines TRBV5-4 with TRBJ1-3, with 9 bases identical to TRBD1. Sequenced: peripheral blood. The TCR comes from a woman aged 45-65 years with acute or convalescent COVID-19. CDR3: CASSRLGQGDGNTIYF. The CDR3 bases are TGTGCCAGCAGCCGACTGGGACAGGGCGATGGAAACACCATATATTTT.